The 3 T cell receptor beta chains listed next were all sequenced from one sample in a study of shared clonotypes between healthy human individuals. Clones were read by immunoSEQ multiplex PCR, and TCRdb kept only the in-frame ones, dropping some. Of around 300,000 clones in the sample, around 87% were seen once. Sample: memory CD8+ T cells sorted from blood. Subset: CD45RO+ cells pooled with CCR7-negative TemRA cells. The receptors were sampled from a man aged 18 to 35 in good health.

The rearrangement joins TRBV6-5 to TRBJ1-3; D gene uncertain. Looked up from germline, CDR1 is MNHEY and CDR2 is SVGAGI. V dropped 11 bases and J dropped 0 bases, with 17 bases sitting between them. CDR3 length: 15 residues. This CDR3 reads CAGERRDCSGNTIYF. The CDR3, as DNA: TGTGCCGGGGAAAGAAGAGACTGCTCTGGAAACACCATATATTTT.

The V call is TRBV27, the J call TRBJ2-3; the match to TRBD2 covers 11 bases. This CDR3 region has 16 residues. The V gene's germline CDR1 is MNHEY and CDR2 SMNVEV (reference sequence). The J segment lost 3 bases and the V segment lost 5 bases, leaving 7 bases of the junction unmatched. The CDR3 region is CASSPHSGGATDTQYF. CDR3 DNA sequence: TGTGCCAGCAGTCCCCATAGCGGGGGGGCGACAGATACGCAGTATTTT.

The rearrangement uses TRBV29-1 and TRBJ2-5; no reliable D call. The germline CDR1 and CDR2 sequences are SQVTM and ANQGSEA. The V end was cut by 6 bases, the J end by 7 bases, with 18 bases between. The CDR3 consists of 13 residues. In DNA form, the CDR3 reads TGCAGCGTCGACGAAGATGGGTTGGGGACCCAGTACTTC. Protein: CSVDEDGLGTQYF.